This TCR beta chain was captured in a study of cytomegalovirus exposure and HLA in healthy donors. Notes on the study in general: Near-uniform donor sequencing depth was presumed by presence/absence analyses. An ancestry cluster, one associated with Asian ancestry, reportedly showed fewer N-insertions than the roughly 610-donor mean in a later analysis.

In the case of this clone: Antigen: not known.

PCR was performed using 60 Vbeta and 13 Jbeta primers. Original analysis: The authors later counted roughly 76 million unique TCR beta chains, 9 million to 12 million of them shared. Method: immunoSEQ multiplex PCR; TCRdb's copy keeps in-frame clones and lacks some. V, J and clone size derive from that table, while D and trimming were established from the DNA sequence. The sample records 100,000 to 150,000 clones, around 80% being singletons. CDR1 is SQVTM and CDR2 is ANQGSEA in the germline V gene. The CDR3 runs to 13 residues. Trimming pared 4 bases from V and 1 base from J, leaving 10 bases between.

The receptor comes from a man younger than 45 in good health and CMV-seropositive. Sequencing input: PBMCs. This chain uses TRBV29-1 with TRBJ1-1; D gene ambiguous. CDR3 protein: CSVARPGNTEAFF. The CDR3, as DNA: TGCAGCGTTGCTCGGCCGGGGAACACTGAAGCTTTCTTT.